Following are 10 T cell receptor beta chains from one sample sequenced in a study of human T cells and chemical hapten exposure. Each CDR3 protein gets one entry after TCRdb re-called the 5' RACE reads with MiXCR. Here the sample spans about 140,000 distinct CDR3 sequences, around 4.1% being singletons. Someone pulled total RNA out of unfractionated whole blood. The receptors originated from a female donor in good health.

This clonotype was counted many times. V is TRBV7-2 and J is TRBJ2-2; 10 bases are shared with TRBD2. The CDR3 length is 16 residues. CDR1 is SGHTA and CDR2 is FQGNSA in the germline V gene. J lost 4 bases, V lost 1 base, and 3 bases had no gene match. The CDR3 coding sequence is TGTGCCAGCAGCTTAGTGCTAGCGGGGGCCACCGGGGAGCTGTTTTTT. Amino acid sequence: CASSLVLAGATGELFF.

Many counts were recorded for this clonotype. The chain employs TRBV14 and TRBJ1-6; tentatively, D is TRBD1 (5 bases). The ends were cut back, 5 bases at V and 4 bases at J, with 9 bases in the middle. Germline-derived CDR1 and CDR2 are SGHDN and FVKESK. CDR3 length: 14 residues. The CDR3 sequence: CASSKGRYNSPLHF. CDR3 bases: TGTGCCAGCAGCAAGGGACGGTATAATTCACCCCTCCACTTT.

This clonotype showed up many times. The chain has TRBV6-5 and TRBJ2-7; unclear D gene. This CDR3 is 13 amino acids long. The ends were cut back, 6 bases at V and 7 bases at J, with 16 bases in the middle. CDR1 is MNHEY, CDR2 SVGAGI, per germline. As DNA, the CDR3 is TGTGCCAGCAGGAGAACAGTGTCTGGGGAGCAGTACTTC. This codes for CASRRTVSGEQYF.

The CDR3 is CASSDSSGGDYEQYF. The CDR3, as DNA: TGTGCCAGCAGCGACAGTAGCGGGGGGGATTACGAGCAGTACTTC. The V call is TRBV9, the J call TRBJ2-7; 11 bases fit TRBD2. This CDR3 spans 15 amino acids. Germline CDR1 SGDLS, CDR2 YYNGEE. Trimming removed 3 bases from V and 4 bases from J; junction bases left unmatched: 6. Using reference TRBV9 and TRBJ2-7 for the parts outside the CDR3, the full variable domain is DSGVTQTPKHLITATGQRVTLRCSPRSGDLSVYWYQQSLDQGLQFLIQYYNGEERAKGNILERFSAQQFPDLHSELNLSSLELGDSALYFCASSDSSGGDYEQYFGPGTRLTVT.

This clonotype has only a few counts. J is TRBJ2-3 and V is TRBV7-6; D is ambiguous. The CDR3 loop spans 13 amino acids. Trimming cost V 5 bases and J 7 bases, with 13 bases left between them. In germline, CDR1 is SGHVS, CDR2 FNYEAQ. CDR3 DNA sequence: TGTGCCAGCAGCGCGCGCGACTCCTATACGCAGTATTTT. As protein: CASSARDSYTQYF.

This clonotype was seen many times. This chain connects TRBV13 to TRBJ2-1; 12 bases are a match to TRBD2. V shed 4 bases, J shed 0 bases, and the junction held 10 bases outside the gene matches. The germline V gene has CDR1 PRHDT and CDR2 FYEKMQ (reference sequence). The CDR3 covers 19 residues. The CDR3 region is CASSSTLTSGGGSYNEQFF. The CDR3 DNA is TGTGCCAGCAGCTCTACCCTGACTAGCGGGGGAGGCTCCTACAATGAGCAGTTCTTC.

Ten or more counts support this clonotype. The CDR3 sequence: CSARGVTGGDMEPQHF. The CDR3 nucleotides are TGCAGTGCTAGGGGTGTGACAGGGGGCGATATGGAGCCCCAGCATTTT. The chain employs TRBV20-1 and TRBJ1-5, with 10 bases lining up with TRBD1. The V and J ends lost 3 bases and 8 bases, in that order; junction bases with no gene match: 13. The CDR3 length is 16 residues. The germline CDR1 and CDR2 sequences are DFQATT and SNEGSKA (reference sequence).

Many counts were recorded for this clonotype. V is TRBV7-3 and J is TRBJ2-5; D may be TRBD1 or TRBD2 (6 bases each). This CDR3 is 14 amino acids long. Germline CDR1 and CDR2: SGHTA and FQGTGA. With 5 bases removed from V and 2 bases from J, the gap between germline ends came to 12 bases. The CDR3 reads CASSHRGPQETQYF. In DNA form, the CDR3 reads TGTGCCAGCAGCCACCGGGGGCCTCAAGAGACCCAGTACTTC.

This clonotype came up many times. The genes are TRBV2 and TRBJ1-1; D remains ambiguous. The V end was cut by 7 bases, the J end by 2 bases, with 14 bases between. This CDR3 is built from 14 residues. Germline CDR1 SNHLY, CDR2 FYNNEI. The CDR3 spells CASITSTSNTEAFF. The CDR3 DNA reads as TGTGCCAGCATTACATCGACGAGTAACACTGAAGCTTTCTTT.

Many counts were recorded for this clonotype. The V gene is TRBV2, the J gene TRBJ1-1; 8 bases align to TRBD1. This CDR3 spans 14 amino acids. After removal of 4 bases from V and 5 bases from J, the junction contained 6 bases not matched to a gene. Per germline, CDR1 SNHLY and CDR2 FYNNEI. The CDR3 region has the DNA TGTGCCAGCAGTGGAGAACAGGGGGGGACTGAAGCTTTCTTT. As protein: CASSGEQGGTEAFF.